This T cell receptor beta chain was sequenced for a study of T cell clonotyping in hematopoietic cell transplantation. This clone was recorded a few times. The protocol was immunoSEQ multiplex PCR, while the TCRdb copy is restricted to in-frame clones and leaves out a portion. Of roughly 15,000 clones in the sample, more than 70% are singletons; the top ten hold 4.2%. Sequencing used PBMCs, obtained 100 days after allogeneic stem cell transplant. The clonotype originates from a male patient aged 60 to 75 who had an allogeneic stem cell transplant from a related donor, so the T cells may come from the graft donor. Some clones in this sample may be carry-over from other donors' samples.

For the CDR3, the DNA is TGTGCCAGCAGCCTATCAGGTGGGGAATCACCCCTCCACTTT. Translating it yields CASSLSGGESPLHF. The genes are TRBV7-9 and TRBJ1-6; D is unclear. The CDR3 is 14 residues long. With 5 bases removed from V and 10 bases from J, the gap between germline ends came to 15 bases. Germline V gene data show CDR1 as SEHNR and CDR2 as FQNEAQ (reference sequence).